These 23 T cell receptor beta chains were sequenced from one sample in a study of response to subunit inactivated influenza vaccine. TCRdb redid the calling of the RT-PCR reads with MiXCR, one entry per CDR3 protein. The table lists approximately 700,000 distinct CDR3 sequences, 11% to 15% of them singletons. Here the sequenced sample was PBMCs from blood, taken 14 to 15 days before vaccination. Receptor source: a man aged 45-65 years who received an inactivated influenza vaccine.

The genes are TRBV10-3 and TRBJ2-5, with unresolved D. Per germline, CDR1 ENHRY and CDR2 SYGVKD. This CDR3 region has 11 residues. Trimming took off 10 bases at V and 5 bases at J, with 11 bases between the two ends. This CDR3 is CASAQRETQYF. As DNA, the CDR3 is TGTGCCAGCGCACAAAGGGAGACCCAGTACTTC.

The V call is TRBV6-5, the J call TRBJ2-3; D remains ambiguous. V lost 8 bases to trimming and J lost 1 base, with 7 bases between them. This CDR3 is built from 12 residues. Germline CDR1 MNHEY, CDR2 SVGAGI. CDR3 sequence: CASVSGTDTQYF. In nucleotides, the CDR3 is TGTGCCAGCGTTTCGGGCACAGATACGCAGTATTTT.

V and J are TRBV10-3 and TRBJ1-2; D is undetermined. The CDR3 extends over 16 amino acids. Trimming pared 3 bases from V and 3 bases from J, leaving 17 bases between. Germline CDR1 ENHRY, CDR2 SYGVKD. CDR3 DNA sequence: TGTGCCATCAGTGACGTGGACTCACCCACAGACTATGGCTACACCTTC. Residues: CAISDVDSPTDYGYTF.

This clonotype was counted between two and nine times. V gene TRBV20-1 combines with J gene TRBJ1-5; D uncertain. Deletions cut 4 bases from V and 2 bases from J, with 9 bases between. The germline gives CDR1 DFQATT, CDR2 SNEGSKA (reference sequence). This CDR3 has 13 residues. CDR3 residues: CSATPSGNQPQHF. The CDR3 nucleotides read TGCAGTGCTACTCCGAGTGGCAATCAGCCCCAGCATTTT.

There are many counts of this clonotype. The V and J genes are TRBV5-1 and TRBJ1-5; D call uncertain. V was trimmed by 1 base and J by 3 bases, leaving 8 bases between them. CDR1 SGHRS and CDR2 YFSETQ come from the germline V gene. This CDR3 spans 14 amino acids. The CDR3 region has the DNA TGCGCCAGCAGCTTGTCCGGATTCAATCAGCCCCAGCATTTT. Its translation: CASSLSGFNQPQHF.

This clonotype was seen ten or more times. V gene TRBV7-7 combines with J gene TRBJ2-5; possible D gene TRBD1, 6 bases. With 5 bases removed from V and 1 base from J, the gap between germline ends came to 8 bases. The CDR3 is 13 residues long. Germline CDR1 reads SSHAT; CDR2 reads FNYEAQ (reference sequence). CDR3 region: CASSQGSQETQYF. DNA of the CDR3: TGTGCCAGCAGCCAGGGGAGCCAAGAGACCCAGTACTTC.

The chain has TRBV18 and TRBJ2-5; D is undetermined. The CDR3 covers 13 residues. Trimming removed 2 bases from V and 5 bases from J, with 9 bases in between. Germline CDR1 is KGHSH and CDR2 is LQKENI. The CDR3 nucleotides are TGTGCCAGCTCACCAGGAAGGTCGGAGACCCAGTACTTC. It specifies CASSPGRSETQYF.

The chain joins TRBV6-1 to TRBJ2-7, with D uncertain. The V end lost 4 bases, the J end lost 5 bases, and 12 bases lay between the germline ends. Germline CDR1 reads MNHNS; CDR2 reads SASEGT. The CDR3 extends over 13 amino acids. CDR3 DNA: TGTGCCAGCAGTGCTAAGGGTGCTAACGAGCAGTACTTC. Its protein is CASSAKGANEQYF.

The chain has TRBV5-1 and TRBJ2-5, with TRBD1 matching 11 bases. The CDR3 has 15 residues. Germline CDR1 reads SGHRS; CDR2 reads YFSETQ. The V gene end was trimmed by 3 bases and the J gene end by 5 bases; junction bases not matched to a gene: 6. CDR3 DNA: TGCGCCAGCAGCTCGGACAGGGGGCGCTTTGAGACCCAGTACTTC. Its protein is CASSSDRGRFETQYF.

The sample holds many counts of this clonotype. The V call is TRBV5-1, the J call TRBJ2-7; no clear D. Deletions cut 0 bases from V and 5 bases from J, with 6 bases between. The CDR3 runs to 12 residues. Germline V CDR1 and CDR2: SGHRS, YFSETQ. The CDR3 is CASSLEGHEQYF. CDR3 DNA: TGCGCCAGCAGCTTGGAGGGTCACGAGCAGTACTTC.

This clonotype was seen a handful of times. The CDR3 DNA follows: TGTGCCAGCAGCGCAGGAAGGACAGGTCCATACGAGCAGTACTTC. This encodes CASSAGRTGPYEQYF. The chain employs TRBV14 and TRBJ2-7, with TRBD1 matching over 7 bases. Germline CDR1 reads SGHDN; CDR2 reads FVKESK. The trim removed 5 bases at V and 4 bases at J, leaving 11 bases unmatched. CDR3 length equals 15 residues.

By share of the sample, this clonotype is medium-sized. This CDR3 is missing its conserved last phenylalanine or tryptophan, likely due to a read error. It is unclear where the CDR3 begins or ends on the DNA, so no DNA is shown, and the CDR3 is as TCRdb lists it. The chain has TRBV2 and TRBJ1-2; TRBD1, the D gene given by the table, was not confirmed from the DNA. Inclusive of both ends, the CDR3 amounts to 10 amino acids. The germline gives CDR1 SNHLY, CDR2 FYNNEI. The CDR3 spells CASYRGPVST.

This clonotype came up many times. The J gene is TRBJ2-7, the V gene TRBV5-1; 7 nucleotides agree with TRBD1. Germline V gene sequence: CDR1 SGHRS, CDR2 YFSETQ. Trimming removed 3 bases from V and 7 bases from J; junction bases left unmatched: 13. CDR3 length equals 15 residues. CDR3 in amino acids: CASSSRDRTLEEQYF. DNA of the CDR3: TGCGCCAGCAGCTCCCGGGACAGAACTTTGGAGGAGCAGTACTTC. Together with reference TRBV5-1 and TRBJ2-7, the CDR3 gives the full variable domain: KAGVTQTPRYLIKTRGQQVTLSCSPISGHRSVSWYQQTPGQGLQFLFEYFSETQRNKGNFPGRFSGRQFSNSRSEMNVSTLELGDSALYLCASSSRDRTLEEQYFGPGTRLTVT.

In its sample, this clonotype was seen many times. The genes are TRBV11-2 and TRBJ2-1; TRBD2 might be the D (5 bases). Trimming cost V 3 bases and J 3 bases, with 12 bases left between them. There are 15 residues in the CDR3. Germline V gene data show CDR1 as SGHAT and CDR2 as FQNNGV. This CDR3 reads CASSFSFGDYNEQFF. The CDR3 DNA reads TGTGCCAGCAGCTTCTCCTTCGGGGACTACAATGAGCAGTTCTTC.

V is TRBV19 and J is TRBJ2-7; 8 positions agree with TRBD2. CDR1 is LNHDA and CDR2 is SQIVND in the germline V gene (reference sequence). The length of the CDR3 is 14 residues. J gave up 3 bases and V 4 bases, and 5 bases lay outside the gene matches. The CDR3 nucleotides read TGTGCCAGTAGTAGGCTAGCGGGCGACTACGAGCAGTACTTC. Its protein is CASSRLAGDYEQYF.

The sample holds many counts of this clonotype. The rearrangement links TRBV5-1 to TRBJ2-7, with D hard to call. CDR3 size: 15 residues. The V gene lost 4 bases and the J gene lost 3 bases, with 17 bases spanning the gap. Germline CDR1 reads SGHRS; CDR2 reads YFSETQ. The CDR3 loop is CASSPSYSTSYEQYF. CDR3 nucleotides: TGCGCCAGCAGCCCCTCTTACAGTACAAGCTACGAGCAGTACTTC. The full variable domain, with the rest looked up from reference TRBV5-1 and TRBJ2-7, is KAGVTQTPRYLIKTRGQQVTLSCSPISGHRSVSWYQQTPGQGLQFLFEYFSETQRNKGNFPGRFSGRQFSNSRSEMNVSTLELGDSALYLCASSPSYSTSYEQYFGPGTRLTVT.

This clonotype was found a few times. The chain carries TRBV5-1 and TRBJ2-3; 11 bases match TRBD2. The CDR3 extends over 16 amino acids. V lost 5 bases to trimming and J lost 0 bases; unmatched junction nucleotides: 5. Germline V gene sequence: CDR1 SGHRS, CDR2 YFSETQ. As DNA, the CDR3 is TGCGCCAGCAGGGAAGGGACTAGCGGTAGCACAGATACGCAGTATTTT. Protein product: CASREGTSGSTDTQYF.

The genes are TRBV12-3 or TRBV12-4 and TRBJ2-7; possibly TRBD2 for D (5 bases). The length of the CDR3 is 15 residues. V shed 5 bases and J shed 6 bases, with 20 bases lying between them. CDR3 in amino acids: CASSPRGHRLSEQYF. DNA of the CDR3: TGTGCCAGCAGTCCCCGAGGGCACCGTTTGAGCGAGCAGTACTTC.

This clonotype showed up just a few times. The chain employs TRBV6-5 and TRBJ1-5, with D hard to call. The CDR3 is 13 residues long. V shed 4 bases and J shed 16 bases, with 20 bases lying between them. CDR1 is MNHEY, CDR2 SVGAGI, per germline. The CDR3 region has the DNA TGTGCCAGCAGTTCAAACCTCTACGCTGGAACCCATTTT. This gives the protein CASSSNLYAGTHF.

This clonotype was counted between two and nine times. The chain recombines TRBV6-6 with TRBJ2-7; no definite D call. Trimming pared 5 bases from V and 3 bases from J, leaving 8 bases between. The CDR3 totals 12 residues. The germline CDR1 and CDR2 sequences are MNHNY and SVGAGI (reference sequence). The CDR3 loop is CASSPWGYEQYF. The CDR3, as DNA: TGTGCCAGCAGTCCGTGGGGCTACGAGCAGTACTTC.

This clonotype was seen a handful of times. The chain links TRBV24-1 to TRBJ2-5; either TRBD1 or TRBD2 may fit D (5 bases each). CDR1 KGHDR and CDR2 SFDVKD come from the germline V gene. The CDR3 loop spans 16 amino acids. V was trimmed by 0 bases and J by 5 bases, leaving 15 bases between them. The DNA for the CDR3 is TGTGCCACCAGTGATTTGACAACACCGGGGCGGGAGACCCAGTACTTC. This translates into CATSDLTTPGRETQYF.

The chain combines TRBV20-1 with TRBJ1-4; 7 nucleotides agree with TRBD1. CDR3 length: 12 amino acids. The germline V gene encodes CDR1 DFQATT and CDR2 SNEGSKA (reference sequence). V was pared by 6 bases and J by 8 bases, with 6 bases of the junction left unmatched. The CDR3 is CSARRQGEKLFF. The DNA for the CDR3 is TGCAGTGCCCGCCGACAGGGAGAAAAACTGTTTTTT.

In its sample, this clonotype was seen a few times. This rearrangement joins TRBV29-1 to TRBJ2-7; 7 nucleotides match TRBD1. V trimming: 3 bases; J trimming: 2 bases; junction bases outside the gene matches: 7. CDR1 SQVTM and CDR2 ANQGSEA come from the germline V gene. This CDR3 contains 14 residues. DNA for the CDR3: TGCAGCGTTGAGATCCGCCAGGGGGCCTACGAGCAGTACTTC. Amino acid sequence: CSVEIRQGAYEQYF.